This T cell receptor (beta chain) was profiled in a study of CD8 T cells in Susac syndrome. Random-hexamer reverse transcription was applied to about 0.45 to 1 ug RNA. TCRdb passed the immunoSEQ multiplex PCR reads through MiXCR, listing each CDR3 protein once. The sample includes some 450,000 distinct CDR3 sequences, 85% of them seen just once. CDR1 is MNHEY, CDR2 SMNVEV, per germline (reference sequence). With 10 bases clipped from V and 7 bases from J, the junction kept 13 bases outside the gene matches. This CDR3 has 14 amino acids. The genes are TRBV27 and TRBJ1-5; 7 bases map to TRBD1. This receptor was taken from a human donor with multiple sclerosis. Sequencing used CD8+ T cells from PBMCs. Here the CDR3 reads CATGGLTGNQPQHF. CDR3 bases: TGTGCCACCGGGGGGCTGACAGGGAACCAGCCCCAGCATTTT.